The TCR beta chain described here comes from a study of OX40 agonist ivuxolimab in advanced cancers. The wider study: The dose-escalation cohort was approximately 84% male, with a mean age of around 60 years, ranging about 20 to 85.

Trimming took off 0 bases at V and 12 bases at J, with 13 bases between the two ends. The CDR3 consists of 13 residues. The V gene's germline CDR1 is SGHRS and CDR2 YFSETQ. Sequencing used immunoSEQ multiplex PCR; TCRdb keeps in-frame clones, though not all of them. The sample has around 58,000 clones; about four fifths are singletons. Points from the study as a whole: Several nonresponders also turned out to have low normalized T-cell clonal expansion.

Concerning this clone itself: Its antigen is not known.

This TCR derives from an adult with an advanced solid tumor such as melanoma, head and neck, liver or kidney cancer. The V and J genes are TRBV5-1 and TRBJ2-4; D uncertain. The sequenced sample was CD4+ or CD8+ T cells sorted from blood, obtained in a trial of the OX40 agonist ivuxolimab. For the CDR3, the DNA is TGCGCCAGCAGCTTGGACACCCTCAATGCTCAGTACTTC. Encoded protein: CASSLDTLNAQYF. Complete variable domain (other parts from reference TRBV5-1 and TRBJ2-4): KAGVTQTPRYLIKTRGQQVTLSCSPISGHRSVSWYQQTPGQGLQFLFEYFSETQRNKGNFPGRFSGRQFSNSRSEMNVSTLELGDSALYLCASSLDTLNAQYFGAGTRLSVL.